What follows describes a single TCR beta chain. This record comes from a study of blood T cell repertoires in COVID-19. Measured with immunoSEQ multiplex PCR; TCRdb has only the in-frame clones, and not every one. Of some 130,000 clones detected, around 83% appear once; the ten largest clones hold more than 15%. The CDR3 sequence is 15 residues long. V trimming: 5 bases; J trimming: 0 bases; junction bases outside the gene matches: 4. Looked up from germline, CDR1 is SGHDN and CDR2 is FVKESK. The receptor's source is a man aged 25-45 years who had recovered from COVID-19. The chain combines TRBV14 with TRBJ2-3, with 8 bases aligning to TRBD2. Sequenced material: PBMCs or T cells enriched from blood (not recorded which). The CDR3 loop reads CASSARGASTDTQYF. CDR3 nucleotides: TGTGCCAGCAGCGCGCGGGGGGCGAGCACAGATACGCAGTATTTT. Full variable domain (remainder filled in from reference TRBV14 and TRBJ2-3): EAGVTQFPSHSVIEKGQTVTLRCDPISGHDNLYWYRRVMGKEIKFLLHFVKESKQDESGMPNNRFLAERTGGTYSTLKVQPAELEDSGVYFCASSARGASTDTQYFGPGTRLTVL.